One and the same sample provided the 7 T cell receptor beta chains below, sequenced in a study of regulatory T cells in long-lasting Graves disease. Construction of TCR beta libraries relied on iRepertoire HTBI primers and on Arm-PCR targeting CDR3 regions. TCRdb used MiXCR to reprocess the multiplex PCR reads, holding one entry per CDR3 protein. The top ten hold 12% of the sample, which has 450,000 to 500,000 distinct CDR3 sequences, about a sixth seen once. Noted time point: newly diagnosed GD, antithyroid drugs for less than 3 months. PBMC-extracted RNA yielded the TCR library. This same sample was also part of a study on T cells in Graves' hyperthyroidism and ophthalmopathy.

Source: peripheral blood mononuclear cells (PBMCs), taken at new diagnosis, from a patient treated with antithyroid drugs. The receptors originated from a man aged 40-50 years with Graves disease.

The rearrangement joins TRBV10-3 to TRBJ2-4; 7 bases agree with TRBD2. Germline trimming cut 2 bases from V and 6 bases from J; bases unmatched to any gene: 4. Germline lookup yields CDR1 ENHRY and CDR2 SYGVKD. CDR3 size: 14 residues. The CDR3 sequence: CAISEGGLGNIQYF. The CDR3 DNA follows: TGTGCCATCAGTGAGGGAGGACTAGGAAACATTCAGTACTTC.

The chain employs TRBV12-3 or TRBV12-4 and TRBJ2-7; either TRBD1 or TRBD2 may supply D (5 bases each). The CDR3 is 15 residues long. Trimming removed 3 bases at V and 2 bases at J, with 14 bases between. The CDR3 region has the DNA TGTGCCAGCAGTTTTCGTCCGGGGACGACCTACGAGCAGTACTTC. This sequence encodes CASSFRPGTTYEQYF.

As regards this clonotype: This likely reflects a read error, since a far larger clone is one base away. The CDR3 here is CASSLIGGHEQYF. As DNA, the CDR3 is TGTGCCAGCAGTTTAATTGGGGGCCATGAGCAGTACTTC. V usage is TRBV27 and J usage is TRBJ2-5; D possibly corresponds to TRBD1 (6 bases). Trimming shortened V by 2 bases and J by 11 bases, and 15 bases separated the two germline ends. CDR3 length: 13 residues. Germline CDR1 reads MNHEY; CDR2 reads SMNVEV (reference sequence).

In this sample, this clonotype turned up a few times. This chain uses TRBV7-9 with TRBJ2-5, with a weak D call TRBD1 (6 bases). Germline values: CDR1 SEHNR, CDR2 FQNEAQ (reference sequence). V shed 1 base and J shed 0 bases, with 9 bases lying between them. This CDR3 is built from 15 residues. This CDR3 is CASSLGTAHQETQYF. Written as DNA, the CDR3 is TGTGCCAGCAGCTTAGGGACAGCCCACCAAGAGACCCAGTACTTC.

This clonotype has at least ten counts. CDR3 in DNA: TGCAGTGCGCCCTCCGGTGGGGGTGGGTACTTC. Translated, it gives CSAPSGGGGYF. The chain couples TRBV20-1 to TRBJ2-7, with D perhaps matching TRBD1 or TRBD2 (5 bases each). The ends were cut back, 6 bases at V and 12 bases at J, with 18 bases in the middle. This CDR3 contains 11 residues. The germline V gene encodes CDR1 DFQATT and CDR2 SNEGSKA (reference sequence).

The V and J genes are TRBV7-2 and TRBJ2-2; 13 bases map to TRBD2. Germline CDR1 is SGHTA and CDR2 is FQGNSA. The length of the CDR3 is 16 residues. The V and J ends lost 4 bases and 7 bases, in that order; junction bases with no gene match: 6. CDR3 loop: CASSSLAGGSVGELFF. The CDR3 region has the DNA TGTGCCAGCAGCTCACTAGCGGGAGGGTCCGTCGGGGAGCTGTTTTTT.

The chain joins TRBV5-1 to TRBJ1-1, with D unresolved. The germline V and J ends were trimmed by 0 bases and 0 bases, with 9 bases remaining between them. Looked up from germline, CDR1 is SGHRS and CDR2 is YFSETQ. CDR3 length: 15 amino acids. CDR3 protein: CASSLDSRMNTEAFF. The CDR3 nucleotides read TGCGCCAGCAGCTTGGATAGCAGAATGAACACTGAAGCTTTCTTT.